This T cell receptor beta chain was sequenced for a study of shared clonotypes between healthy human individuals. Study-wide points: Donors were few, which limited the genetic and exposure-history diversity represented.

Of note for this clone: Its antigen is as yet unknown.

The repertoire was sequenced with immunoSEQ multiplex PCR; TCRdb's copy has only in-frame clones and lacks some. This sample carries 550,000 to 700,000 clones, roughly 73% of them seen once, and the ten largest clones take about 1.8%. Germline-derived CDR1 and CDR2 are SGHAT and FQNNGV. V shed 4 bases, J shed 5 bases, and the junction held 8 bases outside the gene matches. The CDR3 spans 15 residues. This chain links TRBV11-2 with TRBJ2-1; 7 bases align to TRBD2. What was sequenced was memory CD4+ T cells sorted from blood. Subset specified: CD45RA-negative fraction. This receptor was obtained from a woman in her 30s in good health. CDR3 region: CASSSFWGRDNEQFF. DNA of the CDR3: TGTGCCAGCAGCTCCTTTTGGGGGAGGGACAATGAGCAGTTCTTC.